This T cell receptor (beta chain) emerged from a study of blood T cell repertoires in COVID-19. Study-wide background: The study drew acute and convalescent COVID-19 samples from the United States, Italy and Spain.

Participants spanned ages about 18 to 100 years and resided in roughly 26 US areas. TCRdb's copy holds only in-frame clones and misses some; the assay was immunoSEQ multiplex PCR. The sample consists of about 260,000 clones, about 87% of them appearing once. Per the germline V gene, CDR1 is SGHTA and CDR2 is FQGNSA. This CDR3 spans 13 amino acids. Trimming removed 2 bases at V and 4 bases at J, with 7 bases between. Sample: PBMCs or T cells enriched from blood (not recorded which). The rearrangement uses TRBV7-2 and TRBJ2-3, with TRBD2 as a possible D gene (5 bases). The receptor was derived from a woman younger than 45 with acute COVID-19. CDR3 sequence reads: CASSLRGSDTQYF. For the CDR3, the DNA is TGTGCCAGCAGCTTAAGAGGGTCAGATACGCAGTATTTT.